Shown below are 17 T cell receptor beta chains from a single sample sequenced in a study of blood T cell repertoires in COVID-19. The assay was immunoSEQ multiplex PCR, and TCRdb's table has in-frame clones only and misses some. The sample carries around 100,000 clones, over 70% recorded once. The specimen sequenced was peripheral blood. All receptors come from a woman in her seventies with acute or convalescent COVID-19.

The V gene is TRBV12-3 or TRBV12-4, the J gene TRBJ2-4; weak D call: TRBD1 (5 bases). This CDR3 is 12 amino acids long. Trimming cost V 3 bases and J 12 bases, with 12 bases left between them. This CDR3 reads CASSFAGLGQYF. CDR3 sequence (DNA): TGTGCCAGCAGTTTTGCAGGGTTGGGTCAGTACTTC.

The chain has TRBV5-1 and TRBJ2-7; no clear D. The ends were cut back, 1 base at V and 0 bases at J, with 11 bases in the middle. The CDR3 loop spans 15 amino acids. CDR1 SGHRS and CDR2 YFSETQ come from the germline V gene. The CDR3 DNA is TGCGCCAGCAGCTTGCTGGGCAGTGGCTCCTACGAGCAGTACTTC. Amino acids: CASSLLGSGSYEQYF.

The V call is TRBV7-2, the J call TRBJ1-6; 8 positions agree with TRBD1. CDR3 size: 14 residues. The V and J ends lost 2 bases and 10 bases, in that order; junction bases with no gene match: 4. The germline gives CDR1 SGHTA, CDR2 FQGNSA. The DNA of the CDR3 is TGTGCCAGCAGCTTAAGTCAGGGGGCCTCACCCCTCCACTTT. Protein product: CASSLSQGASPLHF.

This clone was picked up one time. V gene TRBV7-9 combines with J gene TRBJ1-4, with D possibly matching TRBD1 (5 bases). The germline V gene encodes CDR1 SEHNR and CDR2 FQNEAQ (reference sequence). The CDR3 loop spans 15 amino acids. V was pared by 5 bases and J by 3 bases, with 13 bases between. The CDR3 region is CASSPTGTPNEKLFF. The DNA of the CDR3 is TGTGCCAGCAGCCCTACCGGGACTCCTAATGAAAAACTGTTTTTT.

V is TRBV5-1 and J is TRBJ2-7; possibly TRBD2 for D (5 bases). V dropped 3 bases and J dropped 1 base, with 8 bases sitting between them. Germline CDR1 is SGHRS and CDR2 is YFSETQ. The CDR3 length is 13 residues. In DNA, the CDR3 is TGCGCCAGCAGCTCGGGGATTTCCTACGAGCAGTACTTC. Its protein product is CASSSGISYEQYF.

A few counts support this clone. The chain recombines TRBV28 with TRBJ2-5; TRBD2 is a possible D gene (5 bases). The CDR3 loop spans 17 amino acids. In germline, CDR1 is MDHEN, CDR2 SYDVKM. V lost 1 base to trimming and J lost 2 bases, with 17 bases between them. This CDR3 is CASSLLASRIGQETQYF. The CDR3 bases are TGTGCCAGCAGTTTATTGGCTAGCCGGATCGGGCAAGAGACCCAGTACTTC.

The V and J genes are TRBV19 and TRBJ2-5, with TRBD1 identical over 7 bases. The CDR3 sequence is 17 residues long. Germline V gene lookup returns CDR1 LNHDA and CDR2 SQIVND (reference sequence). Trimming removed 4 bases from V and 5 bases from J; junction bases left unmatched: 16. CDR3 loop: CASSTYSQDRRGETQYF. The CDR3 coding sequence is TGTGCCAGTAGTACGTACTCCCAGGACAGGCGAGGGGAGACCCAGTACTTC.

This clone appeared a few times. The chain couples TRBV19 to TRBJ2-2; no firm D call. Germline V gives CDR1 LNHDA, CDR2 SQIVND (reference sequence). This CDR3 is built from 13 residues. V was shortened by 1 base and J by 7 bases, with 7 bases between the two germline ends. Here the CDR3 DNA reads TGTGCCAGTAGTATAGGCCCCGGCGGGGAGCTGTTTTTT. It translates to CASSIGPGGELFF.

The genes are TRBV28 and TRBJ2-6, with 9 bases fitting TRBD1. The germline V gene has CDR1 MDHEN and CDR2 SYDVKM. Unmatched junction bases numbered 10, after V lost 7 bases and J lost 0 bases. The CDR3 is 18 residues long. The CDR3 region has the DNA TGTGCCAGCATTCCACAGGGGGCTCCTCCCTCTGGGGCCAACGTCCTGACTTTC. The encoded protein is CASIPQGAPPSGANVLTF. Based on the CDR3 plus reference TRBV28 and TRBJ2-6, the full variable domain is DVKVTQSSRYLVKRTGEKVFLECVQDMDHENMFWYRQDPGLGLRLIYFSYDVKMKEKGDIPEGYSVSREKKERFSLILESASTNQTSMYLCASIPQGAPPSGANVLTFGAGSRLTVL.

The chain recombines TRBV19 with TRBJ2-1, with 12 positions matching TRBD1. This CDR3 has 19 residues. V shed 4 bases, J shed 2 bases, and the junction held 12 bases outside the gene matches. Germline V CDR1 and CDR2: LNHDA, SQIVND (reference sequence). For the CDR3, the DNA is TGTGCCAGTAGTACGCGAGGGACAGGGGGCCGAGGGGCCTACAATGAGCAGTTCTTC. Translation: CASSTRGTGGRGAYNEQFF.

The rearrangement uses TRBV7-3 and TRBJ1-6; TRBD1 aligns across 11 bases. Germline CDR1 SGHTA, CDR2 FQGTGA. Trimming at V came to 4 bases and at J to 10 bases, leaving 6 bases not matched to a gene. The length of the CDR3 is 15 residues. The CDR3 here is CASSYGTGGRSPLHF. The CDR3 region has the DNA TGTGCCAGCAGCTACGGGACAGGGGGACGATCACCCCTCCACTTT.

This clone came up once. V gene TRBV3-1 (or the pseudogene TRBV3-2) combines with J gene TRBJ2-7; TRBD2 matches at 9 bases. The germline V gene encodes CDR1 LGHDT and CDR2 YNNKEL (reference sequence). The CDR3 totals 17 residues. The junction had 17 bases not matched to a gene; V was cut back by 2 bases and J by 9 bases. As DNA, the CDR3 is TGTGCCAGCAGCCAATTGGGGGGCCTAGCGGGGAGCTTTGGGCAGTACTTC. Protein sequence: CASSQLGGLAGSFGQYF.

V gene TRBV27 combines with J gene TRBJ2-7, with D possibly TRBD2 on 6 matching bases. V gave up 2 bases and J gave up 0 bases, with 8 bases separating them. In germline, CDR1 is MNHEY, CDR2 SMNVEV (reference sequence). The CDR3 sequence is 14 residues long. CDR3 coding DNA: TGTGCCAGCAGTTTACGCGGGGACTCCTACGAGCAGTACTTC. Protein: CASSLRGDSYEQYF.

CDR3: CASTRQGSPLHF. CDR3 DNA sequence: TGTGCCAGCACCAGACAGGGTTCACCCCTCCACTTT. The chain employs TRBV12-3 or TRBV12-4 and TRBJ1-6; 7 bases fit TRBD1. V lost 7 bases and J lost 9; bases outside the gene matches: 3. This CDR3 has 12 amino acids.

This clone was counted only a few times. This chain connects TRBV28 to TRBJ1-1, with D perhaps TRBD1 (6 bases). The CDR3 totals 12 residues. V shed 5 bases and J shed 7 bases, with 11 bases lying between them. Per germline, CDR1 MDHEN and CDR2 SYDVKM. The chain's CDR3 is CASSRGGREAFF. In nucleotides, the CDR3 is TGTGCCAGCAGTCGCGGGGGCCGTGAAGCTTTCTTT.

CDR3 residues: CASSIGLAGSSYNEQFF. The CDR3 DNA follows: TGTGCCAGCAGTATTGGACTAGCGGGTTCCTCCTACAATGAGCAGTTCTTC. The chain employs TRBV5-6 and TRBJ2-1, with 11 positions matching TRBD2. With 5 bases clipped from V and 0 bases from J, the junction kept 7 bases outside the gene matches. The CDR3 spans 17 residues. Per germline, CDR1 SGHDT and CDR2 YYEEEE.

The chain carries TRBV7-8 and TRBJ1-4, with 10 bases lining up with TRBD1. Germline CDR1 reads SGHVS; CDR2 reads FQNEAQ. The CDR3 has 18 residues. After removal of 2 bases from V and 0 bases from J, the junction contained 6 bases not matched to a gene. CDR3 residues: CASSLRTGGTATNEKLFF. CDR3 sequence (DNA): TGTGCCAGCAGCTTAAGGACAGGGGGTACCGCAACTAATGAAAAACTGTTTTTT.